Listed here is a single TCR beta chain. Germline CDR1 is SQVTM and CDR2 is ANQGSEA. The CDR3 runs 11 residues. Trimming took 7 bases from V and 9 from J, leaving 14 bases between them. This entry belongs to a study of beta chain features in type 1 diabetes. Study-level background: Patient and healthy donor groups were alike in age, gender and cell yields.

cDNA synthesis used the whole RNA isolate, giving expressed TCRB sequences. Produced via immunoSEQ multiplex PCR; TCRdb's table is partial and in-frame only. The sample has 350,000 to 450,000 clones; over 13% are singletons. It was one heparinised blood draw, averaging roughly 120 mL, that each donor gave. Cells sorted by CD45RO/CCR7/CD25/CD127/CD95/CD27 comprised CD4+ naive, central memory, regulatory and stem cell-like memory cells. The source of this sequence is a young woman in good health. The chain uses TRBV29-1 and TRBJ2-3; the D is unclear. Sequencing was carried out using naive CD4+ T cells from blood. CDR3 sequence (DNA): TGCAGCGGCTTTTGGCTCGAAACGCAGTATTTT. Protein product: CSGFWLETQYF.